This T cell receptor beta chain was captured by sequencing in a study of T-cell reconstitution after alpha-beta-depleted transplantation in children. The germline V gene encodes CDR1 SGHRS and CDR2 YFSETQ. This CDR3 has 14 residues. After removal of 7 bases from V and 1 base from J, the junction contained 7 bases not matched to a gene. Unique molecular identifiers were built into the TCRbeta library. TCRdb re-called the PCR reads through MiXCR, storing one row per CDR3 protein. The table shows about 360,000 distinct CDR3 sequences, with more than 10% occurring only once. The source was PBMCs, collected from the stem cell graft. The TCR sequence derives from a human donor who donated a stem cell graft to a child with Fanconi anemia. V usage is TRBV5-1 and J usage is TRBJ2-5; 7 bases are shared with TRBD1. CDR3 in amino acids: CASEQGFSQETQYF. For the CDR3, the DNA is TGCGCCAGCGAACAGGGGTTCTCCCAAGAGACCCAGTACTTC.